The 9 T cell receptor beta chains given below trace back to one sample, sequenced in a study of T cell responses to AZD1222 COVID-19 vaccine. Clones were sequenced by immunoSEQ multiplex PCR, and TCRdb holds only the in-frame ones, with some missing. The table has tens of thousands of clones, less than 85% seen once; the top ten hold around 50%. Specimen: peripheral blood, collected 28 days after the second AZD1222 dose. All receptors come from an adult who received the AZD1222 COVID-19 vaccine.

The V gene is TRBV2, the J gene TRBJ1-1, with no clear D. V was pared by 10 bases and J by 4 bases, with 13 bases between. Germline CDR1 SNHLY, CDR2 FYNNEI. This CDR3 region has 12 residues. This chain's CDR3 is CAKSGRGTEAFF. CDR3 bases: TGTGCCAAATCGGGTCGGGGCACTGAAGCTTTCTTT.

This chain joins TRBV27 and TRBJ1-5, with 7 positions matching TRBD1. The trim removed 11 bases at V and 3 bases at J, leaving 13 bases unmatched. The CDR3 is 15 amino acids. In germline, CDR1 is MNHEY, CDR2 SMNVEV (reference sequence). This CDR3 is CASMEGAQINQPQHF. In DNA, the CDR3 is TGTGCCTCCATGGAGGGGGCGCAGATCAATCAGCCCCAGCATTTT.

This CDR3 is CASSVAPAYEQYF. CDR3 coding DNA: TGTGCCAGCAGCGTAGCTCCAGCGTACGAGCAGTACTTC. The chain carries TRBV9 and TRBJ2-7; D not resolved. The CDR3 is made up of 13 amino acids. V gave up 0 bases and J gave up 4 bases, with 8 bases separating them. CDR1 and CDR2 (germline): SGDLS, YYNGEE.

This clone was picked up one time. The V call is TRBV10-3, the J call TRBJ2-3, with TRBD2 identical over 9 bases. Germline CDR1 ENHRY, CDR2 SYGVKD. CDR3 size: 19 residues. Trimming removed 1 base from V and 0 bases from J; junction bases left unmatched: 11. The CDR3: CAISEFTGTSSSSTDTQYF. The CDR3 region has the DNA TGTGCCATCAGTGAGTTCACCGGGACTAGCAGCTCTAGCACAGATACGCAGTATTTT.

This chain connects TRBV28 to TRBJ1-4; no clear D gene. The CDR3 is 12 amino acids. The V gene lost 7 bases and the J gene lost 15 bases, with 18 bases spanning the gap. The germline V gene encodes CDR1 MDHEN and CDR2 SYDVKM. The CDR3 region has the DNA TGTGCCAGCACCGCACGTGATAAAGTGGTGTTTTTT. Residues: CASTARDKVVFF.

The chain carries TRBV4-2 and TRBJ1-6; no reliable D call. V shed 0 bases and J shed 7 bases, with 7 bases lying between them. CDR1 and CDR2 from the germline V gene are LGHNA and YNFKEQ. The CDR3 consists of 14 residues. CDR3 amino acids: CASSQERKNSPLHF. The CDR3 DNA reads TGTGCCAGCAGCCAAGAGAGAAAAAATTCACCCCTCCACTTT.

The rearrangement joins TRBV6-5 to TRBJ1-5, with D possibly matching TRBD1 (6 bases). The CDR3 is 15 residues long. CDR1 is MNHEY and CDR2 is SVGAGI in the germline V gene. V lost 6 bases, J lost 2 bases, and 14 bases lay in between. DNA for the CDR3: TGTGCCAGCAGATCCTTCTCAGGGGGCAATCAGCCCCAGCATTTT. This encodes CASRSFSGGNQPQHF.

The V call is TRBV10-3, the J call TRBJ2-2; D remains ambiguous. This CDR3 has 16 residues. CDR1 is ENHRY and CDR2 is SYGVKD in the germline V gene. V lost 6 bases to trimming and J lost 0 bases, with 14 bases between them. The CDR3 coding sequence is TGTGCCATCAGCAGGACGGATACTACGAACACCGGGGAGCTGTTTTTT. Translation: CAISRTDTTNTGELFF.

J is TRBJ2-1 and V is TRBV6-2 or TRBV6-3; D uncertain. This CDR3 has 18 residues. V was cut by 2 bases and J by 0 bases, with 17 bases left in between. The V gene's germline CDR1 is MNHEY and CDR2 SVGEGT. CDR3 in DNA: TGTGCCAGCAGTTACGAAAGTCTAAGGTACTCCTCCTACAATGAGCAGTTCTTC. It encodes CASSYESLRYSSYNEQFF.